This T cell receptor (beta chain) was captured in a study of shared clonotypes between healthy human individuals. About this clone: Its specificity is unknown.

V shed 0 bases, J shed 8 bases, and the junction held 8 bases outside the gene matches. In germline, CDR1 is MNHEY, CDR2 SMNVEV (reference sequence). The CDR3 is 16 amino acids. Findings of the study overall: The study found lower generation probabilities in non-shared clonotypes than in those shared by all four donors. It was only blood that was sampled, and tissue repertoires likely differ. Of the naive CD4 clonotypes, about 5% were shared across a few donors.

Repertoires were generated with immunoSEQ multiplex PCR, while TCRdb's copy carries only in-frame clones and drops some. Of approximately 530,000 clones detected, around 96% appear once; the ten largest clones hold 0.05% to 0.07%. J is TRBJ2-1 and V is TRBV27; 9 bases match TRBD2. The receptor's source is a young woman in good health. Sequencing used naive CD4+ T cells sorted from blood. Subset given: CD45RA+ positively selected. The CDR3 loop is CASSLSMPSGIYEQFF. The DNA for the CDR3 is TGTGCCAGCAGTTTATCTATGCCTAGCGGGATTTATGAGCAGTTCTTC.